This is a list of T cell receptor beta chains from one sample in a study of yellow fever vaccine responses in identical twins. In TCRdb, the RT-PCR reads were re-called with MiXCR into one record per CDR3 protein. This sample carries fewer than 7,000 distinct CDR3 sequences, approximately 80% of them seen once, and the ten largest clones take 2% to 3%. The source was T cells from blood (PBMCs), unsorted or a sorted subset (not recorded which), collected before or after yellow fever vaccination (not recorded which). The source is a woman younger than 30 who received the yellow fever vaccine. The conserved cysteine and the conserved F or W are not part of the CDR3 here.

v_call	j_call	cdr3_aa
TRBV29-1	TRBJ2-1	SGLSGYNEQF
TRBV6-1	TRBJ1-1	ASTATGANTEAF
TRBV15	TRBJ1-1	ATSRPGAGYTEAF
TRBV29-1	TRBJ1-2	SVTENYGYT
TRBV15	TRBJ2-1	ATSRSTGEGSIRQF
TRBV10-3	TRBJ2-7	PDQAAELYEQY
TRBV7-3	TRBJ2-7	ASSPTGTGYEQY
TRBV2	TRBJ1-1	ATLPWRGTEAF
TRBV29-1	TRBJ2-1	SVELGGRYNEQF
TRBV6-1	TRBJ1-5	ASSRRTGDWNNQPQH
TRBV12-3/TRBV12-4	TRBJ2-7	ASSTGTEIVDEQY
TRBV20-1	TRBJ2-7	SARSGGGSYEQY
TRBV5-1	TRBJ1-1	ASSPPGNTEAF
TRBV29-1	TRBJ1-1	SVKNTEAF
TRBV20-1	TRBJ1-2	SANRGGYGYT
TRBV15	TRBJ1-2	ATSSQGYGYT
TRBV14	TRBJ2-1	ASSQAGLAEFYNEQF
TRBV18	TRBJ1-2	ASSEMTGGGDGYT
TRBV10-3	TRBJ1-3	AILTDRTRFSGNTIY
TRBV18	TRBJ2-7	ASSFSASAVKTYEQY
TRBV20-1	TRBJ1-2	SANSLNYGYT
TRBV7-6	TRBJ2-2	ASSQGQGAVTGELF
TRBV15	TRBJ1-2	ATSRGLQEQLFNYGYT
TRBV10-3	TRBJ1-2	AISESEPGGYT
TRBV9	TRBJ2-7	ASSPGPLYEQY
TRBV3-1	TRBJ1-1	ASSQDRADEAF
TRBV18	TRBJ2-5	ASSPDREETQY
TRBV6-2/TRBV6-3	TRBJ1-5	ASSYSSGSNQPQH
TRBV5-1	TRBJ2-5	ASRRDREWETQY
TRBV27	TRBJ1-1	ASSFGQTGTEAF
TRBV3-1	TRBJ2-1	ASSQLSNEQF
TRBV5-1	TRBJ2-5	ASNREPEKTQY
TRBV5-1	TRBJ2-1	ASSPGNNNEQF
TRBV28	TRBJ1-2	ASSLQGYGYT
TRBV6-4	TRBJ1-5	ASSAYRYSNQPQH
TRBV5-1	TRBJ1-1	ASSLSTTNTEAF
TRBV27	TRBJ1-5	ASSLSGHQPQH
TRBV11-3	TRBJ2-1	ASSSEGTVTTLEQF
TRBV11-2	TRBJ2-3	ASSHNSGLGTDTQY
TRBV10-1	TRBJ2-1	ASSAANEQF
TRBV19	TRBJ1-4	AIPGQFEKLF
TRBV7-3	TRBJ2-1	ASSLSGATYNEQF